A single sample is the source of the 31 T cell receptor beta chains below, sequenced in a study of beta chain features in type 1 diabetes. What was sequenced were expressed TCRB transcripts, since all of the isolated RNA had been reverse transcribed. Data came from immunoSEQ multiplex PCR; TCRdb stores just in-frame clones and leaves some out. Of under 400,000 clones detected, roughly 13% appear once; the ten largest clones hold about 0.01%. The antigens these receptors bind are not known. General study points: The study found moderately but significantly shorter TCRB CDR3s in all four CD4+ subsets of Type 1 diabetes patients.

The sequenced sample was naive CD4+ T cells from blood. These receptors were obtained from a woman between 18 and 29 years old with type 1 diabetes.

This chain connects TRBV9 to TRBJ1-2; D possibly corresponds to TRBD1 (5 bases). The CDR3 has 13 residues. Trimming cost V 2 bases and J 8 bases, with 13 bases left between them. CDR1 is SGDLS, CDR2 YYNGEE, per germline. The CDR3 here is CASSVDRERGYTF. In nucleotides, the CDR3 is TGTGCCAGCAGCGTTGACAGAGAGAGGGGCTACACCTTC. Using reference TRBV9 and TRBJ1-2 for the parts outside the CDR3, the full variable domain is DSGVTQTPKHLITATGQRVTLRCSPRSGDLSVYWYQQSLDQGLQFLIQYYNGEERAKGNILERFSAQQFPDLHSELNLSSLELGDSALYFCASSVDRERGYTFGSGTRLTVV.

The chain is built from TRBV7-2 and TRBJ1-1; 9 bases are shared with TRBD1. The CDR3 loop spans 13 amino acids. The germline CDR1 and CDR2 sequences are SGHTA and FQGNSA. With V trimmed by 5 bases and J by 7 bases, 5 bases remained unmatched. The CDR3 loop is CASSPDRGGEAFF. The DNA of the CDR3 is TGTGCCAGCAGCCCGGACAGGGGTGGTGAAGCTTTCTTT.

This clone came up a few times. The V call is TRBV30, the J call TRBJ2-7; perhaps TRBD1 as D (6 bases). Per the germline V gene, CDR1 is GTSNPN and CDR2 is SVGIG (reference sequence). Trimming took 5 bases from V and 6 from J, leaving 20 bases between them. The CDR3 has 14 residues. DNA of the CDR3: TGTGCCTGGGGCCGAGCGACAGGTTCGGGCGAGCAGTACTTC. The encoded protein is CAWGRATGSGEQYF. Filled out from reference TRBV30 and TRBJ2-7, the complete variable domain reads SQTIHQWPATLVQPVGSPLSLECTVEGTSNPNLYWYRQAAGRGLQLLFYSVGIGQISSEVPQNLSASRPQDRQFILSSKKLLLSDSGFYLCAWGRATGSGEQYFGPGTRLTVT.

The chain couples TRBV7-2 to TRBJ2-5, with 14 bases that match TRBD2. The germline CDR1 and CDR2 sequences are SGHTA and FQGNSA. V gave up 5 bases and J gave up 2 bases; unmatched junction bases: 10. The CDR3 covers 18 residues. CDR3 protein: CASSHGTSGRAPQETQYF. CDR3 nucleotide sequence: TGTGCCAGCAGCCACGGGACTAGCGGGAGAGCCCCACAAGAGACCCAGTACTTC.

The V gene is TRBV5-1, the J gene TRBJ2-7; D ambiguous. Germline V gene lookup returns CDR1 SGHRS and CDR2 YFSETQ. V was cut by 3 bases and J by 0 bases, with 10 bases left in between. This CDR3 has 14 residues. In DNA form, the CDR3 reads TGCGCCAGCAGCTGGGCCACCAGCTCCTACGAGCAGTACTTC. It translates to CASSWATSSYEQYF. Full variable domain (remainder filled in from reference TRBV5-1 and TRBJ2-7): KAGVTQTPRYLIKTRGQQVTLSCSPISGHRSVSWYQQTPGQGLQFLFEYFSETQRNKGNFPGRFSGRQFSNSRSEMNVSTLELGDSALYLCASSWATSSYEQYFGPGTRLTVT.

This clone has a handful of counts. The same CDR3 is also encoded by other DNA sequences in this sample. V usage is TRBV28 and J usage is TRBJ2-1; the D gene is possibly TRBD2 (6 bases). The length of the CDR3 is 13 residues. Between the trimmed V and J ends, which lost 3 bases and 3 bases, there was a span of 6 bases. Germline V gene data show CDR1 as MDHEN and CDR2 as SYDVKM. CDR3 loop: CASSLGGYNEQFF. The CDR3 DNA reads as TGTGCCAGCAGTTTGGGGGGCTACAATGAGCAGTTCTTC.

The rearrangement links TRBV7-9 to TRBJ2-3; D unclear. CDR1 and CDR2 from the germline V gene are SEHNR and FQNEAQ (reference sequence). The CDR3 totals 12 residues. V gave up 5 bases and J gave up 3 bases, with 6 bases separating them. CDR3 coding DNA: TGTGCCAGCAGCCTTAGTACAGATACGCAGTATTTT. Its translation is CASSLSTDTQYF.

This clone was counted only a few times. V gene TRBV19 combines with J gene TRBJ2-1, with 8 bases fitting TRBD2. This CDR3 comprises 16 residues. V lost 5 bases, J lost 6 bases, and 12 bases stayed unmatched. CDR1 and CDR2 from the germline V gene are LNHDA and SQIVND (reference sequence). CDR3 nucleotides: TGTGCCAGTAGTGCGCAGACTAGCGCGATCCTCAATGAGCAGTTCTTC. Encoded protein: CASSAQTSAILNEQFF.

This clone has only a few counts. The chain uses TRBV7-9 and TRBJ2-1, with a tentative D call TRBD2 (5 bases). The CDR3 has 12 residues. Germline V gene lookup returns CDR1 SEHNR and CDR2 FQNEAQ (reference sequence). V was trimmed by 5 bases and J by 7 bases, leaving 9 bases between them. The CDR3 DNA is TGTGCCAGCAGCAAGAGGGCTAATGAGCAGTTCTTC. Its translation is CASSKRANEQFF.

About this clone: An end of the junction does not agree with germline; a read error may underlie this. This rearrangement joins TRBV11-2 to TRBJ1-6, with TRBD1 identical over 7 bases. The CDR3 consists of 13 residues. The germline gives CDR1 SGHAT, CDR2 FQNNGV. As DNA, the CDR3 is TGTGCCAGCAGCTTTAACCATGGACAGGCCCCAGGCTTT. Translated, it gives CASSFNHGQAPGF.

The chain recombines TRBV4-3 with TRBJ1-2; D is unresolved. The germline V and J ends were trimmed by 4 bases and 6 bases, with 15 bases remaining between them. Per germline, CDR1 LGHNA and CDR2 YSLEER. The CDR3 length is 14 residues. In DNA form, the CDR3 reads TGCGCCAGCAGCCGTAAACCCGTGGCAGATGGCTACACCTTC. Translated, it gives CASSRKPVADGYTF.

The V and J genes are TRBV28 and TRBJ2-1; D is possibly TRBD2 (6 bases). Germline V gives CDR1 MDHEN, CDR2 SYDVKM. Trimming pared 7 bases from V and 9 bases from J, leaving 19 bases between. This CDR3 has 14 residues. CDR3 amino acids: CASTIAAKRGEQFF. CDR3 nucleotide sequence: TGTGCCAGCACCATAGCGGCAAAGCGAGGTGAGCAGTTCTTC.

This sequence joins TRBV6-6 and TRBJ2-7; 7 positions agree with TRBD1. In germline, CDR1 is MNHNY, CDR2 SVGAGI (reference sequence). The J segment lost 3 bases and the V segment lost 5 bases, leaving 10 bases of the junction unmatched. CDR3 size: 15 residues. The CDR3 loop is CASSKQQGFGYEQYF. The CDR3 DNA sequence: TGTGCCAGCAGTAAACAACAGGGGTTTGGCTACGAGCAGTACTTC.

CDR3 loop: CASSLAASGSYNEQFF. The CDR3 region has the DNA TGCGCCAGCAGCTTGGCCGCTAGTGGCTCCTACAATGAGCAGTTCTTC. The rearrangement uses TRBV5-1 and TRBJ2-1; D unresolved. The CDR3 has 16 amino acids. Germline V gene data show CDR1 as SGHRS and CDR2 as YFSETQ. Trimming pared 0 bases from V and 0 bases from J, leaving 10 bases between.

The CDR3 reads CASSPGGSPQQYF. CDR3 coding DNA: TGTGCCAGCTCACCCGGAGGGAGTCCCCAGCAGTACTTC. This chain uses TRBV18 with TRBJ2-7; maybe TRBD2 (6 bases). V lost 3 bases and J 8 bases, leaving 14 bases between the germline ends. Germline V CDR1 and CDR2: KGHSH, LQKENI. The CDR3 is 13 amino acids.

On this clone itself: Other DNA sequences in the sample encode the same CDR3. The rearrangement uses TRBV5-1 and TRBJ1-5; 10 bases agree with TRBD1. CDR3 length: 15 amino acids. Germline CDR1 SGHRS, CDR2 YFSETQ. The V and J ends lost 5 bases and 2 bases, in that order; junction bases with no gene match: 4. CDR3 sequence reads: CASSMGTGGNQPQHF. The CDR3 coding sequence is TGCGCCAGCAGTATGGGGACAGGGGGCAATCAGCCCCAGCATTTT.

This rearrangement joins TRBV20-1 to TRBJ1-2; the D is unclear. Trimming cost V 6 bases and J 5 bases, with 4 bases left between them. Looked up from germline, CDR1 is DFQATT and CDR2 is SNEGSKA (reference sequence). The CDR3 spans 9 residues. The CDR3 loop reads CSALYGYTF. CDR3 nucleotides: TGCAGTGCCCTGTATGGCTACACCTTC.

The genes are TRBV18 and TRBJ2-7; maybe TRBD2 (5 bases). The CDR3 sequence is 14 residues long. Trimming took 4 bases from V and 5 from J, leaving 15 bases between them. Germline-derived CDR1 and CDR2 are KGHSH and LQKENI. The CDR3 nucleotides are TGTGCCAGCTCACTTACTAGGGTTGTCCACGAGCAGTACTTC. Translated, it gives CASSLTRVVHEQYF.

This clone was seen a few times. The rearrangement joins TRBV7-3 to TRBJ2-7, with 12 bases matching TRBD2. Germline V gene sequence: CDR1 SGHTA, CDR2 FQGTGA. The CDR3 has 15 amino acids. The V segment lost 4 bases and the J segment 7 bases; nucleotides outside the gene matches: 8. CDR3 sequence (DNA): TGTGCCAGCAGCTCAACTAGCGGGAGGTATGAAGAGCAGTACTTC. Encoded protein: CASSSTSGRYEEQYF. The full variable domain, its missing parts supplied by reference TRBV7-3 and TRBJ2-7, is GAGVSQTPSNKVTEKGKYVELRCDPISGHTALYWYRQSLGQGPEFLIYFQGTGAADDSGLPNDRFFAVRPEGSVSTLKIQRTERGDSAVYLCASSSTSGRYEEQYFGPGTRLTVT.

The chain is built from TRBV9 and TRBJ2-1, with 9 positions matching TRBD2. From germline, CDR1 is SGDLS and CDR2 YYNGEE. V lost 0 bases, J lost 6 bases, and 7 bases stayed unmatched. CDR3 length equals 16 residues. CDR3 region: CASSVEGAGGLNEQFF. The CDR3 DNA sequence: TGTGCCAGCAGCGTAGAGGGGGCGGGGGGGCTCAATGAGCAGTTCTTC.

V and J are TRBV9 and TRBJ2-1, with no clear D. Germline V gene lookup returns CDR1 SGDLS and CDR2 YYNGEE. Deletions cut 2 bases from V and 2 bases from J, with 8 bases between. The CDR3 covers 14 residues. Written as DNA, the CDR3 is TGTGCCAGCAGCGTCTCACCTACCTACAATGAGCAGTTCTTC. It codes for CASSVSPTYNEQFF.

This clone appeared a few times. The chain joins TRBV5-1 to TRBJ2-1; 12 bases are a match to TRBD2. V shed 0 bases and J 10 bases; nucleotides not matched to a gene: 5. The CDR3 totals 15 residues. Germline V gene data show CDR1 as SGHRS and CDR2 as YFSETQ. This CDR3 is CASSLAQLAGGEQFF. The CDR3 bases are TGCGCCAGCAGCTTGGCCCAACTAGCGGGAGGAGAGCAGTTCTTC.

The rearrangement links TRBV27 to TRBJ1-2; D not resolved. Germline assignment: CDR1 MNHEY and CDR2 SMNVEV (reference sequence). The CDR3 spans 17 residues. V lost 0 bases to trimming and J lost 5 bases, with 19 bases between them. Written as DNA, the CDR3 is TGTGCCAGCAGTTTATCCCCCCTAGGAGGGCACGTTTATGGCTACACCTTC. Translation: CASSLSPLGGHVYGYTF.

Here the CDR3 DNA reads TGCGCCAGCAGCCGAGAGGGGGGGGAAGAAAACATTCAGTACTTC. Its protein is CASSREGGEENIQYF. The J gene is TRBJ2-4, the V gene TRBV5-1; possibly TRBD2 for D (7 bases). Germline V lookup: CDR1 SGHRS, CDR2 YFSETQ. Trimming cost V 4 bases and J 5 bases, with 16 bases left between them. The CDR3 extends over 15 amino acids.

This chain links TRBV5-6 with TRBJ1-1, with 9 bases matching TRBD1. Germline CDR1 reads SGHDT; CDR2 reads YYEEEE. The CDR3 consists of 17 residues. V trimming: 4 bases; J trimming: 0 bases; junction bases outside the gene matches: 10. The CDR3, as DNA: TGTGCCAGCAGCGCGCGGACAGGGGCCTTCATGAACACTGAAGCTTTCTTT. It is translated as CASSARTGAFMNTEAFF.

V gene TRBV7-9 combines with J gene TRBJ2-5; a weak D match, TRBD2 (5 bases). Germline CDR1 reads SEHNR; CDR2 reads FQNEAQ (reference sequence). This CDR3 contains 13 residues. V lost 5 bases and J lost 5, with 12 bases in between. The CDR3 DNA is TGTGCCAGCAGCCAAGGGAGAGTGGAGACCCAGTACTTC. Protein: CASSQGRVETQYF.

The genes are TRBV10-3 and TRBJ2-1; D is ambiguous. The CDR3 runs 12 residues. V was shortened by 4 bases and J by 3 bases, with 4 bases between the two germline ends. Looked up from germline, CDR1 is ENHRY and CDR2 is SYGVKD. Written as DNA, the CDR3 is TGTGCCATCAGTGCGGTCTACAATGAGCAGTTCTTC. This codes for CAISAVYNEQFF.

This clone showed up just a few times. The chain employs TRBV4-2 and TRBJ2-2, with TRBD2 identical over 12 bases. The V segment lost 4 bases and the J segment 3 bases; nucleotides outside the gene matches: 0. The CDR3 length is 15 residues. Germline CDR1 reads LGHNA; CDR2 reads YNFKEQ. The CDR3 region is CASSRLAGDTGELFF. The CDR3 region has the DNA TGTGCCAGCAGCCGACTAGCGGGAGACACCGGGGAGCTGTTTTTT.

The chain joins TRBV2 to TRBJ2-7; D remains unclear. This CDR3 is 16 amino acids long. The germline CDR1 and CDR2 sequences are SNHLY and FYNNEI. V lost 6 bases and J lost 0, with 18 bases in between. DNA of the CDR3: TGTGCCAGCAGCGCAGACTCTGCGTCTTTCTCCTACGAGCAGTACTTC. Protein: CASSADSASFSYEQYF.

The CDR3 nucleotides are TGTGCCAGCAGTGAGACAGGGTCCGTAAATCAGCCCCAGCATTTT. Translated: CASSETGSVNQPQHF. The chain links TRBV25-1 to TRBJ1-5; 7 bases agree with TRBD1. The germline CDR1 and CDR2 sequences are MGHDK and SYGVNS. This CDR3 comprises 15 residues. With V trimmed by 3 bases and J by 4 bases, 6 bases remained unmatched.

Here the CDR3 reads CASSPSQGIGNTEAFF. As DNA, the CDR3 is TGTGCCAGCTCACCCAGTCAGGGCATCGGGAACACTGAAGCTTTCTTT. The rearrangement links TRBV18 to TRBJ1-1; possible D gene TRBD1, 5 bases. Germline-derived CDR1 and CDR2 are KGHSH and LQKENI. Trimming removed 3 bases at V and 1 base at J, with 15 bases between. The length of the CDR3 is 16 residues.